The 32 T cell receptor beta chains listed next were all sequenced from one sample in a study of blood T cells in healthy people across ages. Alongside a J-beta primer mix, a sample-barcoded 5' primer served in a second PCR lasting about 7 to 12 cycles. TCRdb itself ran the 5' RACE reads through MiXCR, one entry per CDR3 protein. This sample has 1,300,000 or so distinct CDR3 sequences, with approximately 60% found just once. The sequenced material came from blood. Receptor source: a man younger than 35 in good health.

This clonotype was recorded a few times. CDR3 DNA: TGCGCCAGCAGCCCCAGGAGTGGACTAGCGGGGCCCTACAATGAGCAGTTCTTC. This gives the protein CASSPRSGLAGPYNEQFF. The rearrangement uses TRBV4-1 and TRBJ2-1; 12 nucleotides line up with TRBD2. Per the germline V gene, CDR1 is MGHRA and CDR2 is YSYEKL. Trimming at V came to 4 bases and at J to 2 bases, leaving 9 bases not matched to a gene. CDR3 length: 18 residues.

To note about this clonotype: The junction shows a germline mismatch at one end, possibly a read error. The J gene is TRBJ1-2, the V gene TRBV14, with D hard to call. CDR1 is SGHDN, CDR2 FVKESK, per germline. The CDR3 length is 14 residues. The chain's CDR3 is CASSQPGSLYGHTF. The DNA of the CDR3 is TGTGCCAGCAGCCAGCCTGGAAGCCTCTATGGCCACACCTTC.

This clonotype was detected only a few times. This chain joins TRBV3-1 and TRBJ1-2; no definite D call. The germline gives CDR1 LGHDT, CDR2 YNNKEL (reference sequence). Trimming pared 3 bases from V and 4 bases from J, leaving 12 bases between. The CDR3 is made up of 14 amino acids. The CDR3 region is CASSQDGRLYGYTF. Here the CDR3 DNA reads TGTGCCAGCAGCCAGGACGGCCGACTCTATGGCTACACCTTC.

This clonotype was picked up a small number of times. This sequence joins TRBV6-5 and TRBJ2-3; D perhaps matches TRBD2 (6 bases). V was clipped by 2 bases and J by 2 bases, with 8 bases between them. CDR1 and CDR2 (germline): MNHEY, SVGAGI. The CDR3 consists of 14 residues. The CDR3 loop reads CASSYAGFTDTQYF. DNA of the CDR3: TGTGCCAGCAGTTACGCGGGATTCACAGATACGCAGTATTTT.

The chain combines TRBV7-2 with TRBJ2-7, with D perhaps TRBD2 (6 bases). CDR1 is SGHTA and CDR2 is FQGNSA in the germline V gene. The ends were cut back, 5 bases at V and 0 bases at J, with 17 bases in the middle. The CDR3 is 16 amino acids. The chain's CDR3 is CASSIRLGTYSYEQYF. In DNA, the CDR3 is TGTGCCAGCAGCATTAGACTCGGGACTTACTCCTACGAGCAGTACTTC.

This rearrangement joins TRBV20-1 to TRBJ2-1; no clear D. The V gene's germline CDR1 is DFQATT and CDR2 SNEGSKA (reference sequence). CDR3 length: 14 residues. V dropped 0 bases and J dropped 6 bases, with 12 bases sitting between them. As DNA, the CDR3 is TGCAGTGCTAGAGACGCCCGCAAAGTCAATGAGCAGTTCTTC. As protein: CSARDARKVNEQFF.

The V call is TRBV27, the J call TRBJ1-5; D is unclear. Trimming took 8 bases from V and 0 from J, leaving 17 bases between them. The CDR3 extends over 16 amino acids. The germline CDR1 and CDR2 sequences are MNHEY and SMNVEV (reference sequence). CDR3 coding DNA: TGTGCCAGCGGTATTCCTTCTTCTTATAGCAATCAGCCCCAGCATTTT. It specifies CASGIPSSYSNQPQHF.

This clonotype was counted only a few times. The DNA for the CDR3 is TGTGCCAGCCGTAGAGGAGGGAACGAGCAGTACTTC. It codes for CASRRGGNEQYF. The chain carries TRBV6-2 or TRBV6-3 and TRBJ2-7; D possibly corresponds to TRBD2 (6 bases). V shed 8 bases and J shed 5 bases, with 13 bases lying between them. Per germline, CDR1 MNHEY and CDR2 SVGEGT. The CDR3 is made up of 12 amino acids.

V gene TRBV29-1 combines with J gene TRBJ2-3; perhaps TRBD1 as D (6 bases). Trimming removed 7 bases from V and 2 bases from J, with 13 bases in between. This CDR3 contains 13 residues. The germline V gene encodes CDR1 SQVTM and CDR2 ANQGSEA. The CDR3 nucleotides are TGCAGCGGGGACACGGATGCCACAGATACGCAGTATTTT. Protein: CSGDTDATDTQYF.

The chain couples TRBV12-3 or TRBV12-4 to TRBJ2-1; D gene unclear. The CDR3 is 16 amino acids. V dropped 6 bases and J dropped 2 bases, with 17 bases sitting between them. The CDR3 protein is CASSNFLEGPYNEQFF. DNA for the CDR3: TGTGCCAGCAGCAATTTTTTGGAAGGGCCCTACAATGAGCAGTTCTTC.

The V and J genes are TRBV27 and TRBJ2-7; 11 bases map to TRBD2. The V and J ends lost 5 bases and 0 bases, in that order; junction bases with no gene match: 6. Germline V lookup: CDR1 MNHEY, CDR2 SMNVEV (reference sequence). This CDR3 is built from 16 residues. As DNA, the CDR3 is TGTGCCAGCAGTCTGTCACTAGCGGGAGTCTCCTACGAGCAGTACTTC. Translated, it gives CASSLSLAGVSYEQYF.

The J gene is TRBJ1-2, the V gene TRBV29-1; the D gene is possibly TRBD1 (5 bases). Looked up from germline, CDR1 is SQVTM and CDR2 is ANQGSEA. V dropped 3 bases and J dropped 3 bases, with 11 bases sitting between them. The length of the CDR3 is 13 residues. The DNA of the CDR3 is TGCAGCGTTGAGTTGGGGGTTGACTATGGCTACACCTTC. Its translation is CSVELGVDYGYTF.

This clonotype was recorded only once. CDR3 region: CSALGGLAGGVSYEQYF. The CDR3 nucleotides are TGCAGTGCTTTAGGGGGACTAGCGGGAGGGGTTTCCTACGAGCAGTACTTC. J is TRBJ2-7 and V is TRBV20-1; 16 bases are a match to TRBD2. Germline V gene sequence: CDR1 DFQATT, CDR2 SNEGSKA (reference sequence). V trimming: 5 bases; J trimming: 1 base; junction bases outside the gene matches: 8. The CDR3 runs 17 residues.

This chain connects TRBV27 to TRBJ2-7; no reliable D call. Germline V gene lookup returns CDR1 MNHEY and CDR2 SMNVEV (reference sequence). V lost 7 bases and J lost 3, with 16 bases in between. The length of the CDR3 is 14 residues. In DNA form, the CDR3 reads TGTGCCAGCAACCCAACAAGTCCGGGCTACGAGCAGTACTTC. Protein sequence: CASNPTSPGYEQYF.

The chain joins TRBV20-1 to TRBJ2-5, with D perhaps matching TRBD1 (6 bases). V dropped 0 bases and J dropped 7 bases, with 18 bases sitting between them. Germline V gene data show CDR1 as DFQATT and CDR2 as SNEGSKA (reference sequence). The CDR3 is 15 amino acids. The CDR3 here is CSARDRGGPYVTQYF. The CDR3 DNA reads TGCAGTGCTAGAGACAGGGGTGGTCCATATGTGACCCAGTACTTC.

This chain links TRBV5-5 with TRBJ2-1; unclear D gene. With 4 bases removed from V and 8 bases from J, the gap between germline ends came to 13 bases. CDR1 and CDR2 from the germline V gene are SGHKS and YYEKEE (reference sequence). The CDR3 consists of 13 residues. CDR3 sequence reads: CASSPRWADEQFF. As DNA, the CDR3 is TGTGCCAGCAGCCCCCGTTGGGCCGATGAGCAGTTCTTC.

V usage is TRBV27 and J usage is TRBJ2-4; D unresolved. Germline V lookup: CDR1 MNHEY, CDR2 SMNVEV (reference sequence). The CDR3 length is 13 residues. The germline V and J ends were trimmed by 5 bases and 6 bases, with 11 bases remaining between them. The CDR3, as DNA: TGTGCCAGCAGTACCGGACGGATAAACATTCAGTACTTC. Protein: CASSTGRINIQYF.

In nucleotides, the CDR3 is TGCGCCAGCAGCCAAGGACAGGCCGGTGGTGGCTACACCTTC. This gives the protein CASSQGQAGGGYTF. This chain connects TRBV4-1 to TRBJ1-2, with D maybe TRBD1 (6 bases). The CDR3 covers 14 residues. CDR1 is MGHRA, CDR2 YSYEKL, per germline. V lost 1 base, J lost 7 bases, and 13 bases lay in between.

The chain has TRBV12-3 or TRBV12-4 and TRBJ2-3, with D possibly called TRBD1 or TRBD2 (5 bases each). The CDR3 loop spans 13 amino acids. Trimming cost V 6 bases and J 7 bases, with 14 bases left between them. CDR3 sequence reads: CASSATRGNTQYF. In nucleotides, the CDR3 is TGTGCCAGCAGCGCTACGAGGGGAAATACGCAGTATTTT.

The V and J genes are TRBV7-2 and TRBJ2-3; 7 nucleotides agree with TRBD2. The germline CDR1 and CDR2 sequences are SGHTA and FQGNSA. The CDR3 is 16 amino acids. The junction had 6 bases not matched to a gene; V was cut back by 1 base and J by 2 bases. CDR3 nucleotides: TGTGCCAGCAGCTTAGTCATCGCGGGGGACACAGATACGCAGTATTTT. This sequence encodes CASSLVIAGDTDTQYF.

In nucleotides, the CDR3 is TGCGCCAGCAGCCGCGCGACAGAATCCGGTGAAGCTTTCTTT. This translates into CASSRATESGEAFF. The chain employs TRBV4-3 and TRBJ1-1, with D perhaps TRBD1 (5 bases). The germline CDR1 and CDR2 sequences are LGHNA and YSLEER. The CDR3 length is 14 residues. V lost 4 bases and J lost 7, with 16 bases in between.

V gene TRBV7-8 combines with J gene TRBJ2-4; TRBD2 agrees at 11 bases. CDR1 and CDR2 from the germline V gene are SGHVS and FQNEAQ. Germline trimming cut 1 base from V and 13 bases from J; bases unmatched to any gene: 18. This CDR3 has 18 residues. The CDR3 DNA is TGTGCCAGCAGCTTAGTCGGGCTAACTAGCGGGAGATTCGATGAGCAGTACTTC. This gives the protein CASSLVGLTSGRFDEQYF.

This chain joins TRBV6-4 and TRBJ2-1; no clear D. The V and J ends lost 11 bases and 13 bases respectively, with 15 bases between them. The CDR3 consists of 10 residues. Germline lookup yields CDR1 MRHNA and CDR2 SNTAGT. The CDR3 region is CALPTMSQFF. The CDR3 DNA reads as TGTGCCTTACCCACAATGAGCCAGTTCTTC.

The gene calls are TRBV11-3 and TRBJ2-1; D may be TRBD2 (6 bases). The CDR3 consists of 12 residues. CDR1 is SGHNT and CDR2 is YENEEA in the germline V gene. V dropped 3 bases and J dropped 12 bases, with 12 bases sitting between them. CDR3 DNA: TGTGCCAGCAGCTTGCCGGGAGAGTCGCAGTTCTTC. Its translation: CASSLPGESQFF.

The chain combines TRBV20-1 with TRBJ2-3; 12 bases are a match to TRBD2. Germline trimming cut 6 bases from V and 0 bases from J; bases unmatched to any gene: 4. The CDR3 covers 15 residues. Germline V CDR1 and CDR2: DFQATT, SNEGSKA (reference sequence). CDR3: CSAPTSGGSTDTQYF. CDR3 in DNA: TGCAGTGCCCCGACTAGCGGGGGTAGCACAGATACGCAGTATTTT.

The rearrangement joins TRBV10-3 to TRBJ2-2; D uncertain. This CDR3 spans 14 amino acids. The germline V gene encodes CDR1 ENHRY and CDR2 SYGVKD. V lost 2 bases and J 1 base, leaving 5 bases between the germline ends. CDR3 in amino acids: CAISERKNTGELFF. The CDR3 bases are TGTGCCATCAGTGAGAGGAAGAACACCGGGGAGCTGTTTTTT.

This chain links TRBV7-9 with TRBJ1-2, with TRBD1 identical over 7 bases. J lost 9 bases, V lost 5 bases, and 9 bases had no gene match. This CDR3 spans 13 amino acids. Germline V CDR1 and CDR2: SEHNR, FQNEAQ (reference sequence). The CDR3 here is CASSHRQGESYTF. The CDR3 nucleotides are TGTGCCAGCAGCCACCGACAGGGTGAGAGCTACACCTTC.

V is TRBV18 and J is TRBJ1-3, with D unresolved. The V gene lost 8 bases and the J gene lost 1 base, with 9 bases spanning the gap. There are 13 residues in the CDR3. Germline V gene sequence: CDR1 KGHSH, CDR2 LQKENI. The chain's CDR3 is CASPSESGNTIYF. CDR3 in DNA: TGTGCCAGCCCGAGTGAATCTGGAAACACCATATATTTT.

The chain joins TRBV12-3 or TRBV12-4 to TRBJ2-1; D is possibly TRBD2 (6 bases). The V and J ends lost 7 bases and 4 bases respectively, with 14 bases between them. This CDR3 has 14 amino acids. The CDR3 spells CASTQVRGYNEQFF. CDR3 bases: TGTGCCAGCACCCAGGTACGGGGGTACAATGAGCAGTTCTTC.

The gene calls are TRBV6-1 and TRBJ1-2; D ambiguous. CDR1 and CDR2 from the germline V gene are MNHNS and SASEGT. Trimming cost V 0 bases and J 4 bases, with 6 bases left between them. The CDR3 spans 13 residues. The CDR3: CASSEAGLYGYTF. CDR3 coding DNA: TGTGCCAGCAGTGAAGCAGGCCTCTATGGCTACACCTTC.

V usage is TRBV28 and J usage is TRBJ2-7, with a tentative D call TRBD1 (6 bases). Matching the DNA end better, TRBJ2-5 makes the J call doubtful. CDR1 MDHEN and CDR2 SYDVKM come from the germline V gene. This CDR3 comprises 15 residues. CDR3 sequence: CASSLLGALIETQYF. CDR3 DNA sequence: TGTGCCAGCAGTTTATTGGGGGCGCTTATAGAGACCCAGTACTTC.

The genes are TRBV6-5 and TRBJ2-1; a possible D gene is TRBD1 (6 bases). Trimming took 4 bases from V and 4 from J, leaving 23 bases between them. CDR1 and CDR2 from the germline V gene are MNHEY and SVGAGI. This CDR3 is 18 amino acids long. The CDR3 sequence is CASSLTGGALATYNEQFF. CDR3 nucleotide sequence: TGTGCCAGCAGTTTGACAGGCGGCGCACTGGCGACTTACAATGAGCAGTTCTTC.